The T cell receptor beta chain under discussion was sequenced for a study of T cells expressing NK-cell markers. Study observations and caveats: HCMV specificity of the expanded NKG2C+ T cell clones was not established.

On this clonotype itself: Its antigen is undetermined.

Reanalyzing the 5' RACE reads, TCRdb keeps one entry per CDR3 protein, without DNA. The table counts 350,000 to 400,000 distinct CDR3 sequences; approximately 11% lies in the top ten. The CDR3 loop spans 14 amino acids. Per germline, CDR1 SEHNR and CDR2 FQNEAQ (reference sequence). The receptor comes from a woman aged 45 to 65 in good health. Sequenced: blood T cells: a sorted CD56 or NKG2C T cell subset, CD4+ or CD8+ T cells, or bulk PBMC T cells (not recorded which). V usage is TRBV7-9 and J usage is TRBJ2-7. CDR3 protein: CASSLFQDSSEQYF.